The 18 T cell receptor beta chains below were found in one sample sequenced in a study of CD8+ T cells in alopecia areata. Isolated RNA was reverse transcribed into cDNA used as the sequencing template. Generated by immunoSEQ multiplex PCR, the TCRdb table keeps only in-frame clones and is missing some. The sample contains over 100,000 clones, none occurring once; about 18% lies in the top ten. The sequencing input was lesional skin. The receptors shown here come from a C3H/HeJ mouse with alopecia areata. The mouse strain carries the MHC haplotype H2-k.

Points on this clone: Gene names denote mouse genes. CDR3 DNA, as far as it was read: TGCACCTGCAGTGCCGCGGACAGGGCCTCCAACGAA. Translated, it gives CTCSAADRASNE. The full CDR3 protein reads CTCSAADRASNERLFF. The chain links TRBV1 to TRBJ1-4; 8 nucleotides line up with TRBD1. The missing CDR3 end, 4 residues past where the read stops, is filled in from the germline J gene. Germline V CDR1 and CDR2: NSQYPW, LRSPGD (reference sequence). This CDR3 is built from 16 residues. V lost 3 bases to trimming and J lost 2 bases; unmatched junction nucleotides: 5.

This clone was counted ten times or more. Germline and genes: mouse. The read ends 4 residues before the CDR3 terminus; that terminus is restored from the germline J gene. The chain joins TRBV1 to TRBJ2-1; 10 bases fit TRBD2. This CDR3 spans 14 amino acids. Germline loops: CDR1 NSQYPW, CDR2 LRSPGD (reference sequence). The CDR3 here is CTCSADWGRAEQFF. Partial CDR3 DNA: TGCACCTGCAGTGCGGACTGGGGGAGAGCT. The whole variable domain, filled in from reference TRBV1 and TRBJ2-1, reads VTLLEQNPRWRLVPRGQAVNLRCILKNSQYPWMSWYQQDLQKQLQWLFTLRSPGDKEVKSLPGADYLATRVTDTELRLQVANMSQGRTLYCTCSADWGRAEQFFGPGTRLTVL.

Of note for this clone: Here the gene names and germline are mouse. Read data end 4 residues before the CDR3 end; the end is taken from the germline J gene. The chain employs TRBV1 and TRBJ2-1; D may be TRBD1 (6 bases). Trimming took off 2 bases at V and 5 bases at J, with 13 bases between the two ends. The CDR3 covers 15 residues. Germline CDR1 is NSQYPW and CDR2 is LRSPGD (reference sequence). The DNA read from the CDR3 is TGCACCTGCAGTGCAAAGGGGGAGGGGGATGCT. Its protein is CTCSAKGEGDA. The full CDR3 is CTCSAKGEGDAEQFF. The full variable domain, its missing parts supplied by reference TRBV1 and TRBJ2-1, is VTLLEQNPRWRLVPRGQAVNLRCILKNSQYPWMSWYQQDLQKQLQWLFTLRSPGDKEVKSLPGADYLATRVTDTELRLQVANMSQGRTLYCTCSAKGEGDAEQFFGPGTRLTVL.

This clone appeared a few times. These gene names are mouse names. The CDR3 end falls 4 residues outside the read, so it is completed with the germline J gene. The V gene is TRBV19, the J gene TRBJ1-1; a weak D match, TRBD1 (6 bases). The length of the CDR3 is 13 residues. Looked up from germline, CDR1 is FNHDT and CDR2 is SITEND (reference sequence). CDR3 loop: CASSSTGTTEVFF. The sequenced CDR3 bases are TGTGCCAGCAGTTCCACCGGGACAACA.

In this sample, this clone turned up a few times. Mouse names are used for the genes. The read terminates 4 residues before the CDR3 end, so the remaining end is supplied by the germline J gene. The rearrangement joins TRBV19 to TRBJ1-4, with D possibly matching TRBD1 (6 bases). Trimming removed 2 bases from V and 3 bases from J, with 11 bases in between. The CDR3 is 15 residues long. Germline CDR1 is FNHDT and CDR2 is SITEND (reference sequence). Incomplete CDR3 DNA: TGTGCCAGCAGTATGGAGAGGGGGACCAACGAA. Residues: CASSMERGTNE. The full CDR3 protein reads CASSMERGTNERLFF.

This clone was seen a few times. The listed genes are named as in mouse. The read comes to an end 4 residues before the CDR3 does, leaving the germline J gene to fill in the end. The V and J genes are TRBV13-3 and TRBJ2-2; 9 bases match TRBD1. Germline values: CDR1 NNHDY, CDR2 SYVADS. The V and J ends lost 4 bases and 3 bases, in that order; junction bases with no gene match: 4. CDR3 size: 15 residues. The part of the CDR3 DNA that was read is TGTGCCAGCAGTCACAGGGGGCCCTACACCGGG. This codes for CASSHRGPYTG. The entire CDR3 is CASSHRGPYTGQLYF.

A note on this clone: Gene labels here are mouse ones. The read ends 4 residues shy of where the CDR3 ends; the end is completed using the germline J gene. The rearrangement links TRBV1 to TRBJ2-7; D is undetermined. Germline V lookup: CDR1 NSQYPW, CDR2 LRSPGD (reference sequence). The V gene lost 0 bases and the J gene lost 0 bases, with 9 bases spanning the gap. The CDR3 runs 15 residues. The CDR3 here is CTCSADGQDSYEQYF. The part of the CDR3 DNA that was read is TGCACCTGCAGTGCAGATGGTCAGGACTCCTAT.

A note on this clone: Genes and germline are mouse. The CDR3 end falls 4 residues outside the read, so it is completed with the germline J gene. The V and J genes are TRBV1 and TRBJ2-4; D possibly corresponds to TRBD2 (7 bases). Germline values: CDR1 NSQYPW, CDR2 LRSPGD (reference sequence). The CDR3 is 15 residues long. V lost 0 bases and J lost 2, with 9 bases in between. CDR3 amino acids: CTCSADGGPQNTLYF. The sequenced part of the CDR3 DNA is TGCACCTGCAGTGCAGACGGGGGGCCTCAAAAC. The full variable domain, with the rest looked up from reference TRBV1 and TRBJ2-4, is VTLLEQNPRWRLVPRGQAVNLRCILKNSQYPWMSWYQQDLQKQLQWLFTLRSPGDKEVKSLPGADYLATRVTDTELRLQVANMSQGRTLYCTCSADGGPQNTLYFGAGTRLSVL.

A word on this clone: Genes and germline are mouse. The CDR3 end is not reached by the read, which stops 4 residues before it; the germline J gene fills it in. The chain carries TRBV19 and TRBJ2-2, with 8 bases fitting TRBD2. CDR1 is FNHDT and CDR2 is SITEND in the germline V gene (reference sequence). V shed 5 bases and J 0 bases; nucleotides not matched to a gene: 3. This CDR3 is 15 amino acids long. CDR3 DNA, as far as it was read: TGTGCCAGCAGACTGGGGGCGGCAAACACCGGG. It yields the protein CASRLGAANTG. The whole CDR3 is CASRLGAANTGQLYF.

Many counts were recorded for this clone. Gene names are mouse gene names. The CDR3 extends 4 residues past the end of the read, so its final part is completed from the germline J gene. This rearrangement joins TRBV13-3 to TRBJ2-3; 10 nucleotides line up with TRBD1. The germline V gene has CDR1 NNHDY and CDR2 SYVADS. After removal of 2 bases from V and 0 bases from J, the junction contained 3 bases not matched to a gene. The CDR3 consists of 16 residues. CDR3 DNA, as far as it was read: TGTGCCAGCAGTGACGGGACAGGGGTGAGTGCAGAA. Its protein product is CASSDGTGVSAE. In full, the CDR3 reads CASSDGTGVSAETLYF.

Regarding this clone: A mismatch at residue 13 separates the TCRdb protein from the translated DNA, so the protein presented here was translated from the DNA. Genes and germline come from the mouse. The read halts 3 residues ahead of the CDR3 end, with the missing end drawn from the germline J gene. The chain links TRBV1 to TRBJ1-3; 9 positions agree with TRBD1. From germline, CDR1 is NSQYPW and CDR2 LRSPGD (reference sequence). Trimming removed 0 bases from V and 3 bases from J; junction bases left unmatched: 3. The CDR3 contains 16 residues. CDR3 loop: CTCSADYRGHGNTLYF. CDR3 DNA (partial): TGCACCTGCAGTGCAGATTACAGGGGGCATGGAAATACG. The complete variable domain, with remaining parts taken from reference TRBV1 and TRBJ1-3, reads VTLLEQNPRWRLVPRGQAVNLRCILKNSQYPWMSWYQQDLQKQLQWLFTLRSPGDKEVKSLPGADYLATRVTDTELRLQVANMSQGRTLYCTCSADYRGHGNTLYFGEGSRLIVV.

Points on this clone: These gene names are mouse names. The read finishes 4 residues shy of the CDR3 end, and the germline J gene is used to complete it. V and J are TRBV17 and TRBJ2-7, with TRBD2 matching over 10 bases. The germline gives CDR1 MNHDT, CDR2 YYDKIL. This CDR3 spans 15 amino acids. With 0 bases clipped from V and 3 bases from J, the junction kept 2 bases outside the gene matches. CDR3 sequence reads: CASSREGLGVYEQYF. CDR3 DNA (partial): TGTGCTAGCAGTAGAGAAGGACTGGGGGTCTAT.

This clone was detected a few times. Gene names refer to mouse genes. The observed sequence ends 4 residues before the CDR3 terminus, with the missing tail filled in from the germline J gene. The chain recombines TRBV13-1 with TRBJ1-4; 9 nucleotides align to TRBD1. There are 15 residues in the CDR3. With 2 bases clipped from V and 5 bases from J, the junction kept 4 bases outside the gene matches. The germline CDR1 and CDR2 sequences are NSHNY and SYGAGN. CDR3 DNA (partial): TGTGCCAGCAGTGAGGGACAGGGAGGGAACGAA. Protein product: CASSEGQGGNE. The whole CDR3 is CASSEGQGGNERLFF.

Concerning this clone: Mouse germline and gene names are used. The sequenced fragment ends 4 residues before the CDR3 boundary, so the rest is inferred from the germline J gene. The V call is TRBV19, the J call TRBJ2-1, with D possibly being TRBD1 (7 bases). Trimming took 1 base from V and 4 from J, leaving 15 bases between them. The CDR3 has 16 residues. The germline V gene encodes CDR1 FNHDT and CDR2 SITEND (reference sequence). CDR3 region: CASSIKGARGYAEQFF. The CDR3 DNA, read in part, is TGTGCCAGCAGTATAAAGGGGGCGCGGGGGTATGCT. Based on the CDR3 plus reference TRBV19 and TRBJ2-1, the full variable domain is GGIITQTPKFLIGQEGQKLTLKCQQNFNHDTMYWYRQDSGKGLRLIYYSITENDLQKGDLSEGYDASREKKSSFSLTVTSAQKNEMAVFLCASSIKGARGYAEQFFGPGTRLTVL.

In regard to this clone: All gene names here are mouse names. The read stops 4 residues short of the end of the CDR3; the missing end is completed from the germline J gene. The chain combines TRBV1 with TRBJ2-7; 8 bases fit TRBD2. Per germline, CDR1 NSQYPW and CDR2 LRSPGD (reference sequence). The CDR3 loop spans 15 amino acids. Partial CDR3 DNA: TGCACCTGCAGTGCAGAGAAACTGGGGGATTAT. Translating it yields CTCSAEKLGDY. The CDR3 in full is CTCSAEKLGDYEQYF.

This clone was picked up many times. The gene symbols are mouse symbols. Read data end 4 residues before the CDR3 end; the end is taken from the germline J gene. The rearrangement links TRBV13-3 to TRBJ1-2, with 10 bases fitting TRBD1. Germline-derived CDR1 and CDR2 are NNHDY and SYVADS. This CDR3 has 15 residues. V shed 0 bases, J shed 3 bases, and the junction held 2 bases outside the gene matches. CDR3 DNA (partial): TGTGCCAGCAGTGATGCGACAGGGGGCCACTCC. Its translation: CASSDATGGHS. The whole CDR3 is CASSDATGGHSDYTF.

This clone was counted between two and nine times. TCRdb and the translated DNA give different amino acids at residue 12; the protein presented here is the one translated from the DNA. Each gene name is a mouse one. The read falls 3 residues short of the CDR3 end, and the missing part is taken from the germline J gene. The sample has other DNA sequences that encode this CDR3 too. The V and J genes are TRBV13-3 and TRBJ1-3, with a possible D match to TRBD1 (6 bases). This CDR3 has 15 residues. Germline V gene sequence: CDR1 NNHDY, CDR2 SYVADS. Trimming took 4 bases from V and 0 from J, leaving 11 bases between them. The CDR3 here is CASSPQGNSGNTLYF. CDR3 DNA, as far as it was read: TGTGCCAGCAGTCCTCAGGGGAATTCTGGAAATACG.

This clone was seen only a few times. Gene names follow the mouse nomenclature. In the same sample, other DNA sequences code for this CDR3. The CDR3 sequence is CTCSAGTGGDNYAEQFF. Incomplete CDR3 DNA: TGCACCTGCAGTGCAGGGACTGGGGGGGACAACTATGCT. This chain uses TRBV1 with TRBJ2-1; 12 bases map to TRBD2. Read coverage stops 4 residues before the CDR3 terminus; the germline J gene supplies the remainder. Germline V gene lookup returns CDR1 NSQYPW and CDR2 LRSPGD (reference sequence). This CDR3 comprises 17 residues. With 1 base clipped from V and 1 base from J, the junction kept 2 bases outside the gene matches.